A single sample is the source of the 23 T cell receptor beta chains below, sequenced in a study of PD-L1 blockade in urothelial cancer. Time point meaning: peripheral blood 6 weeks after treatment start. Here immunoSEQ multiplex PCR was the method, and the copy in TCRdb shows in-frame clones only, minus some. Found here are more than 95,000 clones, roughly 89% of them singletons; the top ten hold over 1.5%. The sequencing used PBMCs, collected around atezolizumab (anti-PD-L1) treatment. The receptors stem from a man aged 60-69 years with urothelial cancer.

The chain is built from TRBV7-9 and TRBJ2-5, with D hard to call. Germline CDR1 reads SEHNR; CDR2 reads FQNEAQ (reference sequence). The V and J ends lost 5 bases and 1 base respectively, with 5 bases between them. The CDR3 is 12 amino acids. The CDR3, as DNA: TGTGCCAGCAGCCAAATCCAAGAGACCCAGTACTTC. Its translation: CASSQIQETQYF.

The gene calls are TRBV28 and TRBJ2-2, with 10 bases identical to TRBD1. Germline assignment: CDR1 MDHEN and CDR2 SYDVKM. This CDR3 contains 19 residues. J lost 6 bases, V lost 5 bases, and 18 bases had no gene match. The CDR3: CASSPRPGTGAGVPGELFF. CDR3 sequence (DNA): TGTGCCAGCAGTCCCCGTCCCGGGACAGGGGCTGGGGTACCCGGGGAGCTGTTTTTT.

V usage is TRBV28 and J usage is TRBJ2-7; a weak D match, TRBD1 (7 bases). There are 15 residues in the CDR3. V was cut by 6 bases and J by 3 bases, with 18 bases left in between. Germline loops: CDR1 MDHEN, CDR2 SYDVKM. The CDR3 coding sequence is TGTGCCAGCAGCCTCGGGGGCCAGGGGGACTACGAGCAGTACTTC. Amino acids: CASSLGGQGDYEQYF.

This clone is labeled as medium-sized. The J gene is TRBJ1-5, the V gene TRBV15; D is perhaps TRBD1 (6 bases). Trimming stripped 1 base from V and 1 base from J, with 8 bases between. The CDR3 covers 15 residues. Germline lookup yields CDR1 LNHNV and CDR2 YYDKDF (reference sequence). The CDR3 DNA reads TGTGCCACCAGCAGAGGGACAGCCAGCAATCAGCCCCAGCATTTT. As protein: CATSRGTASNQPQHF.

The V gene is TRBV6-1, the J gene TRBJ2-1, with 14 bases identical to TRBD2. V shed 3 bases, J shed 0 bases, and the junction held 1 base outside the gene matches. Germline loops: CDR1 MNHNS, CDR2 SASEGT. This CDR3 is built from 17 residues. CDR3 sequence reads: CASSEGLAGVSYNEQFF. The CDR3 coding sequence is TGTGCCAGCAGTGAGGGACTAGCGGGGGTCTCCTACAATGAGCAGTTCTTC.

The chain carries TRBV7-2 and TRBJ1-5; D is undetermined. V was clipped by 10 bases and J by 4 bases, with 14 bases between them. Per germline, CDR1 SGHTA and CDR2 FQGNSA. This CDR3 has 13 residues. This CDR3 is CATTEGLNQPQHF. The CDR3 DNA sequence: TGTGCCACCACAGAAGGACTAAATCAGCCCCAGCATTTT. The full variable domain, in which reference TRBV7-2 and TRBJ1-5 provide the parts outside the CDR3, is GAGVSQSPSNKVTEKGKDVELRCDPISGHTALYWYRQSLGQGLEFLIYFQGNSAPDKSGLPSDRFSAERTGGSVSTLTIQRTQQEDSAVYLCATTEGLNQPQHFGDGTRLSIL.

This chain connects TRBV6-4 to TRBJ2-2; D unclear. V was shortened by 4 bases and J by 4 bases, with 10 bases between the two germline ends. The CDR3 length is 14 residues. Germline CDR1 is MRHNA and CDR2 is SNTAGT. As DNA, the CDR3 is TGTGCCAGCAGTGTCGACTCCAGCACCGGGGAGCTGTTTTTT. Translation: CASSVDSSTGELFF.

The rearrangement joins TRBV28 to TRBJ1-5, with D uncertain. Germline values: CDR1 MDHEN, CDR2 SYDVKM. The length of the CDR3 is 15 residues. Trimming pared 6 bases from V and 7 bases from J, leaving 19 bases between. The CDR3 here is CASRPPWPGGQPQHF. The CDR3 coding sequence is TGTGCCAGCAGACCCCCCTGGCCCGGAGGACAGCCCCAGCATTTT.

The chain carries TRBV2 and TRBJ1-2, with TRBD1 matching 8 bases. The CDR3 contains 16 residues. In germline, CDR1 is SNHLY, CDR2 FYNNEI. J was trimmed by 0 bases and V by 6 bases; bases with no gene match: 9. The CDR3 region is CASSEIRGPTNYGYTF. As DNA, the CDR3 is TGTGCCAGCAGCGAAATCAGGGGGCCAACTAACTATGGCTACACCTTC.

The chain links TRBV15 to TRBJ1-2; D unresolved. This CDR3 region has 14 residues. V lost 3 bases and J lost 2, with 10 bases in between. The germline V gene encodes CDR1 LNHNV and CDR2 YYDKDF (reference sequence). The CDR3 reads CATSRPPANYGYTF. The CDR3 DNA reads as TGTGCCACCAGCAGGCCCCCAGCGAACTATGGCTACACCTTC. The variable domain in full, completed from reference TRBV15 and TRBJ1-2, reads DAMVIQNPRYQVTQFGKPVTLSCSQTLNHNVMYWYQQKSSQAPKLLFHYYDKDFNNEADTPDNFQSRRPNTSFCFLDIRSPGLGDTAMYLCATSRPPANYGYTFGSGTRLTVV.

V is TRBV4-3 and J is TRBJ2-2, with TRBD2 as a possible D gene (6 bases). CDR3 size: 17 residues. Looked up from germline, CDR1 is LGHNA and CDR2 is YSLEER. V lost 0 bases and J lost 3, with 14 bases in between. CDR3 sequence reads: CASSQDGGGVDTGELFF. The CDR3 DNA is TGCGCCAGCAGCCAAGATGGCGGAGGGGTGGACACCGGGGAGCTGTTTTTT.

This clone was seen just once. This chain uses TRBV29-1 with TRBJ2-1; 7 nucleotides line up with TRBD2. There are 12 residues in the CDR3. J was trimmed by 5 bases and V by 4 bases; bases with no gene match: 2. Germline CDR1 is SQVTM and CDR2 is ANQGSEA. The CDR3 reads CSVAGGHNEQFF. The CDR3 DNA reads TGCAGCGTTGCGGGGGGACACAATGAGCAGTTCTTC.

The chain carries TRBV7-3 and TRBJ2-1, with D hard to call. Germline CDR1 reads SGHTA; CDR2 reads FQGTGA. Trimming removed 0 bases from V and 0 bases from J, with 15 bases in between. This CDR3 has 18 residues. The CDR3, as DNA: TGTGCCAGCAGCTTAACATTTCATACGGGTCCCTCCTACAATGAGCAGTTCTTC. This sequence encodes CASSLTFHTGPSYNEQFF.

This clone turned up a few times. The J gene is TRBJ1-1, the V gene TRBV19; possibly TRBD1 for D (5 bases). The V gene lost 7 bases and the J gene lost 0 bases, with 12 bases spanning the gap. Germline-derived CDR1 and CDR2 are LNHDA and SQIVND (reference sequence). This CDR3 region has 14 residues. Written as DNA, the CDR3 is TGTGCCAGTACCCGGGGGACCTTGAACACTGAAGCTTTCTTT. This sequence encodes CASTRGTLNTEAFF.

The genes are TRBV27 and TRBJ2-7; 13 nucleotides agree with TRBD2. Germline CDR1 and CDR2: MNHEY and SMNVEV (reference sequence). The length of the CDR3 is 17 residues. V was pared by 4 bases and J by 2 bases, with 8 bases of the junction left unmatched. CDR3 residues: CASSSRTSGSSPYEQYF. CDR3 nucleotides: TGTGCCAGCAGTTCCCGGACTAGCGGGAGCAGTCCCTACGAGCAGTACTTC.

The rearrangement uses TRBV15 and TRBJ2-7; D gene ambiguous. This CDR3 has 17 amino acids. The V gene's germline CDR1 is LNHNV and CDR2 YYDKDF (reference sequence). The V gene lost 4 bases and the J gene lost 3 bases, with 22 bases spanning the gap. Here the CDR3 DNA reads TGTGCCACCAGCATAGATATCGACGGGTTGGAAATCTACGAGCAGTACTTC. Translated, it gives CATSIDIDGLEIYEQYF.

The V and J genes are TRBV28 and TRBJ1-2; TRBD1 aligns across 8 bases. Germline V gene sequence: CDR1 MDHEN, CDR2 SYDVKM. The CDR3 totals 15 residues. Losses at the gene ends were 6 bases for V and 1 base for J; bases not matched to a gene: 7. The CDR3 sequence is CASSPGTGFNYGYTF. In DNA form, the CDR3 reads TGTGCCAGCAGCCCTGGGACAGGATTTAACTATGGCTACACCTTC.

This clone has just one count. The chain couples TRBV28 to TRBJ1-1; D is perhaps TRBD1 (5 bases). The CDR3 runs to 13 residues. The V and J ends lost 8 bases and 1 base respectively, with 11 bases between them. Per germline, CDR1 MDHEN and CDR2 SYDVKM. DNA for the CDR3: TGTGCCAGCTACCCTCAGGGGAACACTGAAGCTTTCTTT. Translating it yields CASYPQGNTEAFF. The entire variable domain, with the rest obtained from reference TRBV28 and TRBJ1-1, is as follows: DVKVTQSSRYLVKRTGEKVFLECVQDMDHENMFWYRQDPGLGLRLIYFSYDVKMKEKGDIPEGYSVSREKKERFSLILESASTNQTSMYLCASYPQGNTEAFFGQGTRLTVV.

V and J are TRBV7-3 and TRBJ2-3; TRBD2 agrees at 7 bases. After removal of 1 base from V and 4 bases from J, the junction contained 5 bases not matched to a gene. Germline V gene sequence: CDR1 SGHTA, CDR2 FQGTGA. CDR3 length equals 15 residues. The CDR3: CASSLNGGVPDTQYF. CDR3 in DNA: TGTGCCAGCAGCTTAAATGGGGGGGTGCCAGATACGCAGTATTTT. Variable domain in full (rest from reference TRBV7-3 and TRBJ2-3): GAGVSQTPSNKVTEKGKYVELRCDPISGHTALYWYRQSLGQGPEFLIYFQGTGAADDSGLPNDRFFAVRPEGSVSTLKIQRTERGDSAVYLCASSLNGGVPDTQYFGPGTRLTVL.

The chain employs TRBV5-1 and TRBJ2-1; the match to TRBD2 covers 10 bases. From germline, CDR1 is SGHRS and CDR2 YFSETQ. The CDR3 covers 18 residues. Unmatched junction bases numbered 11, after V lost 2 bases and J lost 3 bases. The CDR3 nucleotides are TGCGCCAGCAGCTTTGGACTAGCGGATGAGACAATCTACAATGAGCAGTTCTTC. It translates to CASSFGLADETIYNEQFF. Drawing the rest from reference TRBV5-1 and TRBJ2-1, the complete variable domain is KAGVTQTPRYLIKTRGQQVTLSCSPISGHRSVSWYQQTPGQGLQFLFEYFSETQRNKGNFPGRFSGRQFSNSRSEMNVSTLELGDSALYLCASSFGLADETIYNEQFFGPGTRLTVL.

The CDR3 DNA sequence: TGTGCCAGCAGTGACCGGACAGCCTACAATGAGCAGTTCTTC. Translating gives CASSDRTAYNEQFF. The rearrangement links TRBV2 to TRBJ2-1; TRBD1 might be the D (6 bases). V was pared by 3 bases and J by 2 bases, with 8 bases between. The CDR3 consists of 14 residues. CDR1 is SNHLY, CDR2 FYNNEI, per germline.

The V gene is TRBV6-1, the J gene TRBJ1-1, with D tentatively TRBD1 (6 bases). Trimming left V 7 bases short and J 0 bases short, with 9 bases between. The CDR3 length is 13 residues. Germline values: CDR1 MNHNS, CDR2 SASEGT. The CDR3 DNA reads TGTGCCAGCAACCAGGGGATGAACACTGAAGCTTTCTTT. Translation gives CASNQGMNTEAFF.

The genes are TRBV2 and TRBJ1-1; TRBD1 might be the D (5 bases). Trimming removed 4 bases at V and 4 bases at J, with 10 bases between. Germline-derived CDR1 and CDR2 are SNHLY and FYNNEI. The CDR3 extends over 13 amino acids. Here the CDR3 reads CASSGQFGTEAFF. The CDR3 DNA reads TGTGCCAGCAGTGGACAGTTTGGCACTGAAGCTTTCTTT. Looking up the rest from reference TRBV2 and TRBJ1-1 gives the full variable domain: EPEVTQTPSHQVTQMGQEVILRCVPISNHLYFYWYRQILGQKVEFLVSFYNNEISEKSEIFDDQFSVERPDGSNFTLKIRSTKLEDSAMYFCASSGQFGTEAFFGQGTRLTVV.